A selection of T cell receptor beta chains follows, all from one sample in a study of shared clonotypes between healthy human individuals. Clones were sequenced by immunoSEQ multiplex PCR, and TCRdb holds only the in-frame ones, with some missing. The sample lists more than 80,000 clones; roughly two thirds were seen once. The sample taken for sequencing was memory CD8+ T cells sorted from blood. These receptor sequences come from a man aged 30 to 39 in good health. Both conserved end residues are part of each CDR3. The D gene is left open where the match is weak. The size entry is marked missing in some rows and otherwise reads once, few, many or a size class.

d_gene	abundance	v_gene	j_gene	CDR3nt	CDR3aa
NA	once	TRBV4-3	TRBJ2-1	TGCGCCAGCAGCCAAGATAGGTTTGAGCAGTTCTTC	CASSQDRFEQFF
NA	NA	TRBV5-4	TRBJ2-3	TGTGCCAGCAGCTTCGTGGGAGTCGGCACAGATACGCAGTATTTT	CASSFVGVGTDTQYF
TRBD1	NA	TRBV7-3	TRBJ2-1	TGTGCCAGCAGCGACGGACAGGGTTCAGGGCAGTTCTTC	CASSDGQGSGQFF
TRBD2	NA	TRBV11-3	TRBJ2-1	TGTGCCAGCAGCTTAGGGGCGGGAGGGCCGTATGAGCAGTTCTTC	CASSLGAGGPYEQFF
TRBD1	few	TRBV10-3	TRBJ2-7	TGTGCCATCAGTGAGTTGCCGGGACAGGGCGAAGGGCAGTACTTC	CAISELPGQGEGQYF
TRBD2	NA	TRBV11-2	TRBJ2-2	TGTGCCAGCAGCCCACGACTAGCGGGAGCTTCCGGGGAGCTGTTTTTT	CASSPRLAGASGELFF
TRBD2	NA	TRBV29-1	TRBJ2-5	TGCAGCGTCGATGACCGAGGACTAGCGGGAGAAGAGACCCAGTACTTC	CSVDDRGLAGEETQYF
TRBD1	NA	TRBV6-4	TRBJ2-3	TGTGCCAGCAGCTCGGGACAGGGTCCCACAGATACGCAGTATTTT	CASSSGQGPTDTQYF
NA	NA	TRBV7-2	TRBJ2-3	TGTGCCAGCAGCTTAGGTCTCTTCCTGGCAACTTATACGCAGTATTTT	CASSLGLFLATYTQYF
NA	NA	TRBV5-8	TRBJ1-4	TGTGCCAGCACACTAGAGGGACACTGGGGGGAAAAACTGTTTTTT	CASTLEGHWGEKLFF
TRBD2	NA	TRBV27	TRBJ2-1	TGTGCCAGCAGTTTAAGGCTCCCGGGACTAGCGGGAGGGGATTACAATGAGCAGTTCTTC	CASSLRLPGLAGGDYNEQFF
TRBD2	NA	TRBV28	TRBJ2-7	TGTGCCAGCAGGTTGGGTAGCGGGAGTTACGAGCAGTACTTC	CASRLGSGSYEQYF
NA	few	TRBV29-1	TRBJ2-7	TGCAGCGTTGAACTTCGGGAAGTGGAGGCCTACGAGCAGTACTTC	CSVELREVEAYEQYF
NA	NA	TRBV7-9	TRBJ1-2	TGTGCCAGCAGCTTAGGTGACGGAAGATATGGCTACACCTTC	CASSLGDGRYGYTF
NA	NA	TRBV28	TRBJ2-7	TGTGCCAGCATAACTAGGTTAGGCGAGCAGTACTTC	CASITRLGEQYF
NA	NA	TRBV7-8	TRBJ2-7	TGTGCCAGCCGACTTGGGAGCCCTCGGGACGAGCAGTACTTC	CASRLGSPRDEQYF
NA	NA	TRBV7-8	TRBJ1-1	TGTGCCAGCAGCGCAATGGGTAGTTTGTCCGGGTCCCCCAGCTTT	CASSAMGSLSGSPSF
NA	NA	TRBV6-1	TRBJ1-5	TGTGCCAGCAGAGGCGACGGAAATAGCAATCAGCCCCAGCATTTT	CASRGDGNSNQPQHF
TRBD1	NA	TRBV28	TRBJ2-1	TGTGCCAGCAGTTTCCCCCGGACAGGGGGATACAATGAGCAGTTCTTC	CASSFPRTGGYNEQFF
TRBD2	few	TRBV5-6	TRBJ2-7	TGTGCCAGCAGCTTCGTTCGCGGGAGGAAAGCCTACGAGCAGTACTTC	CASSFVRGRKAYEQYF
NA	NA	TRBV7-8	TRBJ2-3	TGTGCCAGCAGCTTTTTGACAGGCATAGATACGCAGTATTTT	CASSFLTGIDTQYF